These 10 T cell receptor beta chains came from one sample sequenced in a study of blood T cell repertoires in COVID-19. Only in-frame clones appear in the TCRdb table, and some are missing; sequencing was by immunoSEQ multiplex PCR. This sample has around 200,000 clones, with around 84% found just once. The sequenced material came from peripheral blood. These receptors came from a woman older than 75 with acute or convalescent COVID-19.

The V call is TRBV11-2, the J call TRBJ2-3, with D tentatively TRBD1 (5 bases). Germline V gene data show CDR1 as SGHAT and CDR2 as FQNNGV. V was trimmed by 0 bases and J by 6 bases, leaving 7 bases between them. The CDR3 length is 13 residues. The CDR3 DNA is TGTGCCAGCAGCTTAGATCGACAGGATACGCAGTATTTT. Amino acid sequence: CASSLDRQDTQYF.

This clone was counted once. The chain carries TRBV6-5 and TRBJ2-5; D is possibly TRBD2 (5 bases). Per germline, CDR1 MNHEY and CDR2 SVGAGI. The CDR3 has 15 residues. V lost 0 bases and J 9 bases, leaving 17 bases between the germline ends. CDR3 nucleotide sequence: TGTGCCAGCAGTTACTCGAATCCTAGCCGAGGGTCCCAGTACTTC. Protein product: CASSYSNPSRGSQYF.

The J gene is TRBJ1-6, the V gene TRBV28, with TRBD1 matching over 7 bases. CDR3 length: 15 amino acids. Unmatched junction bases numbered 7, after V lost 4 bases and J lost 7 bases. Germline V CDR1 and CDR2: MDHEN, SYDVKM. CDR3 DNA sequence: TGTGCCAGCAGTTCACGCGACAGGGTAAATTCACCCCTCCACTTT. This codes for CASSSRDRVNSPLHF.

The rearrangement links TRBV3-1 (or the pseudogene TRBV3-2) to TRBJ2-7; 11 bases map to TRBD2. Germline V gene lookup returns CDR1 LGHDT and CDR2 YNNKEL (reference sequence). The CDR3 consists of 13 residues. V was pared by 4 bases and J by 7 bases, with 3 bases of the junction left unmatched. The CDR3 is CASSPGTSGEQYF. The CDR3 nucleotides read TGTGCCAGCAGCCCAGGGACTAGCGGAGAGCAGTACTTC.

V is TRBV25-1 and J is TRBJ1-2; TRBD1 matches at 9 bases. CDR1 MGHDK and CDR2 SYGVNS come from the germline V gene. The CDR3 is made up of 13 amino acids. V was clipped by 7 bases and J by 8 bases; unmatched bases: 8. CDR3 sequence reads: CASTLQGAEGYTF. As DNA, the CDR3 is TGTGCCAGCACCCTACAGGGGGCAGAAGGCTACACCTTC.

This chain connects TRBV6-2 or TRBV6-3 to TRBJ2-7, with D unresolved. The CDR3 contains 12 residues. Trimming took off 3 bases at V and 3 bases at J, with 6 bases between the two ends. Germline values: CDR1 MNHEY, CDR2 SVGEGT. This CDR3 reads CASSYFIYEQYF. The CDR3 nucleotides read TGTGCCAGCAGTTATTTTATCTACGAGCAGTACTTC.

CDR3 residues: CASSYSGGARDTEAFF. DNA for the CDR3: TGTGCCAGCAGTTACTCTGGCGGGGCTAGGGACACTGAAGCTTTCTTT. The chain has TRBV6-5 and TRBJ1-1, with D tentatively TRBD1 (5 bases). The CDR3 spans 16 residues. The germline V gene has CDR1 MNHEY and CDR2 SVGAGI. V lost 0 bases to trimming and J lost 3 bases, with 14 bases between them.

The J gene is TRBJ1-5, the V gene TRBV24-1; 8 bases are shared with TRBD1. The V gene's germline CDR1 is KGHDR and CDR2 SFDVKD. The CDR3 has 14 amino acids. Trimming took 3 bases from V and 6 from J; bases not matched to a gene: 3. The CDR3 bases are TGTGCCACCAGTGATGGGACAGGCGGTCAGCCCCAGCATTTT. It translates to CATSDGTGGQPQHF.

The V call is TRBV9, the J call TRBJ2-7; 10 nucleotides line up with TRBD1. Germline CDR1 reads SGDLS; CDR2 reads YYNGEE. The CDR3 consists of 15 residues. The V segment lost 6 bases and the J segment 6 bases; nucleotides outside the gene matches: 12. The CDR3 protein is CASNKDGQGGSEQYF. DNA of the CDR3: TGTGCCAGCAACAAGGACGGACAGGGGGGGAGCGAGCAGTACTTC.

This clone appeared a single time. The chain has TRBV5-4 and TRBJ1-4, with 7 bases matching TRBD1. The ends lost 4 bases at V and 7 bases at J; junction bases unmatched: 10. Germline V gene data show CDR1 as SGHNT and CDR2 as YYREEE (reference sequence). The CDR3 contains 15 residues. The CDR3 DNA sequence: TGTGCCAGCAGCATGGTAGGGGGCATGAGTGAAAAACTGTTTTTT. Protein: CASSMVGGMSEKLFF.